This entry describes one T cell receptor beta chain. This CDR3 is built from 15 residues. The V end was cut by 1 base, the J end by 3 bases, with 12 bases between. CDR1 and CDR2 (germline): LNHDA, SQIVND (reference sequence). TCRdb's table, derived via immunoSEQ multiplex PCR, lists solely in-frame clones and lacks some. The profile shows 130,000 or so clones, roughly 94% of them singletons. These data originate in a study of control samples from healthy donors and cancer patients. The receptor was derived from a man aged 55 to 70 with colorectal cancer. The sequenced sample was PBMCs. The chain recombines TRBV19 with TRBJ1-2; D might be TRBD1 (5 bases). The CDR3 nucleotides are TGTGCCAGTAGTATAGCACGACGGGGGGACTATGGCTACACCTTC. This codes for CASSIARRGDYGYTF. The full variable domain, in which reference TRBV19 and TRBJ1-2 provide the parts outside the CDR3, is DGGITQSPKYLFRKEGQNVTLSCEQNLNHDAMYWYRQDPGQGLRLIYYSQIVNDFQKGDIAEGYSVSREKKESFPLTVTSAQKNPTAFYLCASSIARRGDYGYTFGSGTRLTVV.